This T cell receptor (beta chain) was captured in a study of early T cells in non-severe SARS-CoV-2 infection. TCRdb recomputed calls from the 5' RACE reads with MiXCR, one row per CDR3 protein. The sample consists of about 77,000 distinct CDR3 sequences, over 8.5% of them appearing once. In germline, CDR1 is DFQATT, CDR2 SNEGSKA (reference sequence). The CDR3 sequence is 12 residues long. V was trimmed by 6 bases and J by 4 bases, leaving 11 bases between them. This clonotype appeared a few times. The TCR was taken from an adult who was a healthcare worker with PCR-confirmed SARS-CoV-2 infection or an uninfected control (not recorded which). This sequence joins TRBV20-1 and TRBJ2-3; D remains ambiguous. Source material: whole blood. Written as DNA, the CDR3 is TGCAGTGCCCCGAAATTCGCAGATACGCAGTATTTT. This translates into CSAPKFADTQYF.